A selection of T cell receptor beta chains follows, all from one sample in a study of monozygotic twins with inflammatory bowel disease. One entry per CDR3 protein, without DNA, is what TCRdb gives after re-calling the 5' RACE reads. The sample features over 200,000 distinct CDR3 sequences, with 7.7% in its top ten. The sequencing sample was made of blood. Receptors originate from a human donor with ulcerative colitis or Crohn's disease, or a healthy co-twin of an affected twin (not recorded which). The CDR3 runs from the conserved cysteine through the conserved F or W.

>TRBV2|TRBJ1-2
CASSSVVGYTF
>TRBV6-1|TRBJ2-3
CASKGPSAVSSTDTQYF
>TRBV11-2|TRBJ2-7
CASSLEAAPNYEQYF
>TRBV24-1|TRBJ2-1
CATSDLSGRAYNEQFF
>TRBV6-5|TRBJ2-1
CASSLGYYNEQFF
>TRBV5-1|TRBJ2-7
CASKRLDSSYEQYF
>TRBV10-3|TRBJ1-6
CAISVSGGAGHSPLHF
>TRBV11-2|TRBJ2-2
CASSGAGGRTGELFF
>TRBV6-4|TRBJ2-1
CASSLLAGARDEQFF
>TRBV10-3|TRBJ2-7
CAISESIRGSYEQYF
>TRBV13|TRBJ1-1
CASSFLGRLNTEAFF
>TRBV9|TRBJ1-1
CASSVQVNTEAFF
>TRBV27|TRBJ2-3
CASSLGQGLVADTQYF
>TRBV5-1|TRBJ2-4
CASSPYGGNIQYF
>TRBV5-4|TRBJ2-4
CASSSTGSVAKNIQYF
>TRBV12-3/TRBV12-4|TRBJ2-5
CASSSRTGGKETQYF
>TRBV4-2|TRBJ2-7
CASSQALAGESYEQYF
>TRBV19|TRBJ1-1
CASSIGGSRSNTEAFF
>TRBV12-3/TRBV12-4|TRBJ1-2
CASKPNNYGYTF
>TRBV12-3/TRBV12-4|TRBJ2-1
CASGLVPGEGIDEQFF
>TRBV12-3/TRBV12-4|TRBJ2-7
CASSSTRGSYEQYF
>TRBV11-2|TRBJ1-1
CASSSIGMAAPMNTEAFF
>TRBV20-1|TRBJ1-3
CSAGTGGAGNTIYF
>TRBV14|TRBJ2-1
CASSQEGTDYYNEQFF
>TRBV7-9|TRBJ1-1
CASSLRGDTEAFF
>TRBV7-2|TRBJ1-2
CASSRDSYGYTF
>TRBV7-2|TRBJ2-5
CASSLVRIAETQYF
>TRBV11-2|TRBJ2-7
CASSSIRGDRSSYEQYF
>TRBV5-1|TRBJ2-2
CASSPYAGLNTGELFF
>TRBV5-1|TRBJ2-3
CASSLNIGGASDTQYF
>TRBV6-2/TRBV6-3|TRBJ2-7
CASRGLSAEQYF
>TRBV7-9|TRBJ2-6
CASSRENGANVLTF
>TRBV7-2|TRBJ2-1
CASSLTAERATIF
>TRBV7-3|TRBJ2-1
CASSSQGAGGSYNEQFF
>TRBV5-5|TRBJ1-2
CASSLSREVIYGYTF
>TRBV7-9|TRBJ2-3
CASSPGGTLMDTQYF
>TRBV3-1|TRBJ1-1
CASSQTGKAFF
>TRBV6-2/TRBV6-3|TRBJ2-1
CASSHPSEYNEQFF
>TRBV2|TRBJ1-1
CASSLQGWNTEAFF
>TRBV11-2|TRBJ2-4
CASSLERGGRGAKNIQYF
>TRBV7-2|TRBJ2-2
CASSPPGLAGGTGELFF
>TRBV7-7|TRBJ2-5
CASSAGLVLGETQYF
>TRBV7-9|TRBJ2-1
CASSIQGRNEQFF
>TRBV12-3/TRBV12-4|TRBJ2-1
CASSYGTLNEQFF
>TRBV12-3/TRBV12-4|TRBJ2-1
CASSPIRVSYNEQFF
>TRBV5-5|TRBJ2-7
CASSLDASGALNSYEQYF
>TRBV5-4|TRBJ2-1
CASSLGRDNFNEQFF
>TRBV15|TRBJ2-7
CATSRTGGTGNEQYF
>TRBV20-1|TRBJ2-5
CSAPGGGGVETQYF
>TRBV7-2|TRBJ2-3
CASSFSGRNTDTQYF
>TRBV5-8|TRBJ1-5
CASSPPEGDQPQHF
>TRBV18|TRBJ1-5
CASSPGNNQPQHF
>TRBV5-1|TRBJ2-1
CASSLRLAGGTYNEQFF
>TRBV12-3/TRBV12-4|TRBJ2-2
CASSFSLSGPTGELFF
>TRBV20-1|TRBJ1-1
CSAVGQVLVRYTEAFF
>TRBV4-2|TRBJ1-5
CASSQEIISGQPQHF
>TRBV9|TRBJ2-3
CASSELAGGSYTQYF